This is a list of T cell receptor beta chains from one sample in a study of cytomegalovirus exposure and HLA in healthy donors. Only in-frame clones appear in the TCRdb table, and some are missing; sequencing was by immunoSEQ multiplex PCR. The table lists more than 200,000 clones, 70% to 90% of them singletons. The specimen sequenced was PBMCs. These receptors were collected from a human donor in good health. Both conserved end residues are part of each CDR3. Each record gives: CDR3 length, J gene, clone size, V gene, D gene, CDR3 protein, CDR3 DNA. A D gene is named only where the DNA matches it firmly. Clone size is not always given. Where it is, it says once, few, many or a class for expanded clones.

cdr3_length: 14
j_call: TRBJ1-1
clone_size: NA
v_call: TRBV11-3
d_call: NA
cdr3_aa: CASSSGARNTEAFF
cdr3_nt: TGTGCCAGCAGCTCAGGGGCGAGAAACACTGAAGCTTTCTTT

cdr3_length: 15
j_call: TRBJ1-5
clone_size: NA
v_call: TRBV28
d_call: NA
cdr3_aa: CASSFPQGEDQPQHF
cdr3_nt: TGTGCCAGCAGTTTCCCACAGGGAGAGGATCAGCCCCAGCATTTT

cdr3_length: 15
j_call: TRBJ2-7
clone_size: NA
v_call: TRBV7-2
d_call: NA
cdr3_aa: CASSLVPAGAYEQYF
cdr3_nt: TGTGCCAGCAGCTTAGTACCAGCGGGCGCCTACGAGCAGTACTTC

cdr3_length: 16
j_call: TRBJ2-7
clone_size: NA
v_call: TRBV29-1
d_call: TRBD2
cdr3_aa: CSVEIGLAGWSYEQYF
cdr3_nt: TGCAGCGTTGAGATTGGACTAGCGGGATGGTCCTACGAGCAGTACTTC

cdr3_length: 21
j_call: TRBJ1-5
clone_size: NA
v_call: TRBV4-1
d_call: NA
cdr3_aa: CASSQGFVAGRRTYSNQPQHF
cdr3_nt: TGCGCCAGCAGCCAAGGGTTTGTCGCCGGGAGAAGGACTTATAGCAATCAGCCCCAGCATTTT

cdr3_length: 16
j_call: TRBJ2-1
clone_size: NA
v_call: TRBV15
d_call: TRBD2
cdr3_aa: CATSRVAGVSYNEQFF
cdr3_nt: TGTGCCACCAGCAGAGTCGCGGGAGTCTCCTACAATGAGCAGTTCTTC

cdr3_length: 15
j_call: TRBJ2-3
clone_size: NA
v_call: TRBV28
d_call: NA
cdr3_aa: CASSFGGPPTDTQYF
cdr3_nt: TGTGCCAGCAGTTTTGGAGGGCCCCCCACAGATACGCAGTATTTT

cdr3_length: 13
j_call: TRBJ2-3
clone_size: NA
v_call: TRBV18
d_call: NA
cdr3_aa: CASSPSLTDTQYF
cdr3_nt: TGTGCCAGCTCACCATCCCTCACAGATACGCAGTATTTT

cdr3_length: 14
j_call: TRBJ1-2
clone_size: NA
v_call: TRBV19
d_call: TRBD1
cdr3_aa: CASGRGQGSYGYTF
cdr3_nt: TGTGCCAGTGGTCGCGGACAGGGGAGCTATGGCTACACCTTC

cdr3_length: 19
j_call: TRBJ1-5
clone_size: once
v_call: TRBV14
d_call: TRBD1
cdr3_aa: CASSQDLTAGRDRGQPQHF
cdr3_nt: TGTGCCAGCAGCCAAGATTTGACTGCAGGCAGGGACAGGGGTCAGCCCCAGCATTTT

cdr3_length: 14
j_call: TRBJ2-6
clone_size: once
v_call: TRBV28
d_call: TRBD2
cdr3_aa: CASRRGAGANVLTF
cdr3_nt: TGTGCCAGCAGACGGGGGGCTGGGGCCAACGTCCTGACTTTC

cdr3_length: 20
j_call: TRBJ2-5
clone_size: NA
v_call: TRBV19
d_call: TRBD1
cdr3_aa: CASSIEGPSSGTGIQETQYF
cdr3_nt: TGTGCCAGTAGTATCGAAGGACCCTCATCCGGGACAGGGATCCAAGAGACCCAGTACTTC

cdr3_length: 14
j_call: TRBJ2-5
clone_size: NA
v_call: TRBV10-3
d_call: NA
cdr3_aa: CAISESSAQETQYF
cdr3_nt: TGTGCCATCAGTGAGTCTAGCGCCCAAGAGACCCAGTACTTC

cdr3_length: 15
j_call: TRBJ2-1
clone_size: few
v_call: TRBV7-9
d_call: TRBD2
cdr3_aa: CASSRTSGSYNEQFF
cdr3_nt: TGTGCCAGCAGCCGTACTAGCGGGAGTTACAATGAGCAGTTCTTC

cdr3_length: 17
j_call: TRBJ2-1
clone_size: once
v_call: TRBV4-1
d_call: TRBD2
cdr3_aa: CASSQKLAGISYNEQFF
cdr3_nt: TGCGCCAGCAGCCAAAAACTAGCGGGGATCTCCTACAATGAGCAGTTCTTC

cdr3_length: 13
j_call: TRBJ1-2
clone_size: once
v_call: TRBV28
d_call: TRBD1
cdr3_aa: CASSTGQSYGYTF
cdr3_nt: TGTGCCAGCAGTACGGGACAGTCCTATGGCTACACCTTC

cdr3_length: 12
j_call: TRBJ1-4
clone_size: NA
v_call: TRBV28
d_call: NA
cdr3_aa: CASRWPNEKLFF
cdr3_nt: TGTGCCAGCCGATGGCCTAATGAAAAACTGTTTTTT

cdr3_length: 15
j_call: TRBJ1-2
clone_size: NA
v_call: TRBV27
d_call: NA
cdr3_aa: CATRAPTASNYGYTF
cdr3_nt: TGTGCCACCCGCGCCCCAACAGCTTCTAACTATGGCTACACCTTC

cdr3_length: 15
j_call: TRBJ1-1
clone_size: NA
v_call: TRBV4-1
d_call: NA
cdr3_aa: CASSQDLQAGFAAFF
cdr3_nt: TGCGCCAGCAGCCAAGATCTCCAAGCAGGTTTTGCTGCTTTCTTT

cdr3_length: 13
j_call: TRBJ2-1
clone_size: NA
v_call: TRBV21-1
d_call: NA
cdr3_aa: CASIGFGNDEQFF
cdr3_nt: TGTGCCAGCATAGGTTTCGGGAACGATGAGCAGTTCTTC

cdr3_length: 14
j_call: TRBJ2-3
clone_size: once
v_call: TRBV6-5
d_call: NA
cdr3_aa: CASSYSQETDTQYF
cdr3_nt: TGTGCCAGCAGTTACAGCCAGGAAACAGATACGCAGTATTTT

cdr3_length: 14
j_call: TRBJ2-1
clone_size: NA
v_call: TRBV18
d_call: NA
cdr3_aa: CASSPERGATEQFF
cdr3_nt: TGTGCCAGCTCACCCGAGCGTGGGGCAACTGAGCAGTTCTTC

cdr3_length: 15
j_call: TRBJ2-1
clone_size: NA
v_call: TRBV18
d_call: NA
cdr3_aa: CASSVGLAGYNEQFF
cdr3_nt: TGTGCCAGCTCGGTAGGACTGGCTGGCTACAATGAGCAGTTCTTC

cdr3_length: 11
j_call: TRBJ2-7
clone_size: NA
v_call: TRBV30
d_call: NA
cdr3_aa: CAWSEIDEQYF
cdr3_nt: TGTGCCTGGAGTGAAATCGACGAGCAGTACTTC

cdr3_length: 15
j_call: TRBJ2-7
clone_size: NA
v_call: TRBV18
d_call: NA
cdr3_aa: CASSPGLASSYEQYF
cdr3_nt: TGTGCCAGCTCACCCGGGCTAGCATCGTCCTACGAGCAGTACTTC

cdr3_length: 13
j_call: TRBJ2-1
clone_size: NA
v_call: TRBV7-9
d_call: NA
cdr3_aa: CASSPGSYNEQFF
cdr3_nt: TGTGCCAGCAGCCCCGGTTCCTACAATGAGCAGTTCTTC

cdr3_length: 14
j_call: TRBJ2-7
clone_size: NA
v_call: TRBV28
d_call: NA
cdr3_aa: CASSASDRTYEQYF
cdr3_nt: TGTGCCAGCAGTGCCTCCGACAGAACCTACGAGCAGTACTTC

cdr3_length: 16
j_call: TRBJ2-1
clone_size: NA
v_call: TRBV7-8
d_call: TRBD2
cdr3_aa: CASSWGLAGNRDEQFF
cdr3_nt: TGTGCCAGCAGCTGGGGACTAGCGGGAAATAGGGATGAGCAGTTCTTC

cdr3_length: 20
j_call: TRBJ2-6
clone_size: NA
v_call: TRBV9
d_call: TRBD2
cdr3_aa: CASSVSRRPAGGPGANVLTF
cdr3_nt: TGTGCCAGCAGCGTTTCTCGTCGGCCAGCGGGAGGTCCCGGGGCCAACGTCCTGACTTTC

cdr3_length: 19
j_call: TRBJ2-1
clone_size: NA
v_call: TRBV2
d_call: NA
cdr3_aa: CASSPQGGLATRSYNEQFF
cdr3_nt: TGTGCCAGCAGCCCGCAGGGGGGCCTAGCGACTCGCTCCTACAATGAGCAGTTCTTC

cdr3_length: 14
j_call: TRBJ1-5
clone_size: NA
v_call: TRBV11-2
d_call: NA
cdr3_aa: CASSPAGVYQPQHF
cdr3_nt: TGTGCCAGCAGCCCTGCGGGGGTTTATCAGCCCCAGCATTTT

cdr3_length: 17
j_call: TRBJ1-5
clone_size: NA
v_call: TRBV27
d_call: TRBD1
cdr3_aa: CASTHHQGQGSNQPQHF
cdr3_nt: TGTGCCAGCACCCACCACCAGGGACAGGGTAGCAATCAGCCCCAGCATTTT

cdr3_length: 13
j_call: TRBJ1-3
clone_size: once
v_call: TRBV25-1
d_call: NA
cdr3_aa: CASRDSSGNTIYF
cdr3_nt: TGTGCCAGCAGAGACAGTTCTGGAAACACCATATATTTT

cdr3_length: 14
j_call: TRBJ2-1
clone_size: NA
v_call: TRBV18
d_call: NA
cdr3_aa: CASSLGGHANEQFF
cdr3_nt: TGTGCCAGCTCACTAGGGGGACACGCCAATGAGCAGTTCTTC

cdr3_length: 14
j_call: TRBJ1-1
clone_size: NA
v_call: TRBV6-1
d_call: NA
cdr3_aa: CASSEGAENTEAFF
cdr3_nt: TGTGCCAGCAGTGAGGGGGCGGAGAACACTGAAGCTTTCTTT

cdr3_length: 19
j_call: TRBJ2-7
clone_size: once
v_call: TRBV19
d_call: TRBD2
cdr3_aa: CASSIGSELGTSGTYEQYF
cdr3_nt: TGTGCCAGTAGTATCGGTTCGGAGTTGGGGACTAGCGGCACCTACGAGCAGTACTTC

cdr3_length: 15
j_call: TRBJ1-1
clone_size: NA
v_call: TRBV19
d_call: NA
cdr3_aa: CASSMGARGWTEAFF
cdr3_nt: TGTGCCAGTAGTATGGGAGCCAGGGGTTGGACTGAAGCTTTCTTT

cdr3_length: 16
j_call: TRBJ2-1
clone_size: NA
v_call: TRBV25-1
d_call: TRBD2
cdr3_aa: CASSDLRLAGENEQFF
cdr3_nt: TGTGCCAGCAGTGACCTGCGACTAGCGGGAGAAAATGAGCAGTTCTTC

cdr3_length: 15
j_call: TRBJ2-2
clone_size: NA
v_call: TRBV6-6
d_call: NA
cdr3_aa: CASSYHQGRSGELFF
cdr3_nt: TGTGCCAGCAGTTATCATCAGGGAAGAAGCGGGGAGCTGTTTTTT

cdr3_length: 12
j_call: TRBJ2-1
clone_size: NA
v_call: TRBV19
d_call: NA
cdr3_aa: CANTDINNEQFF
cdr3_nt: TGTGCCAACACAGACATAAACAATGAGCAGTTCTTC

cdr3_length: 19
j_call: TRBJ2-5
clone_size: NA
v_call: TRBV7-9
d_call: TRBD1
cdr3_aa: CASSRLPGTGEFGELTQYF
cdr3_nt: TGTGCCAGCAGCCGCCTTCCCGGGACAGGGGAATTTGGAGAATTGACCCAGTACTTC

cdr3_length: 16
j_call: TRBJ2-3
clone_size: NA
v_call: TRBV25-1
d_call: NA
cdr3_aa: CASSGLTEPYTDTQYF
cdr3_nt: TGTGCCAGCAGTGGACTAACAGAGCCTTACACAGATACGCAGTATTTT

cdr3_length: 16
j_call: TRBJ1-4
clone_size: once
v_call: TRBV5-1
d_call: NA
cdr3_aa: CASSTGGTGSEEKLFF
cdr3_nt: TGCGCCAGCAGCACCGGAGGTACAGGGTCAGAAGAAAAACTGTTTTTT

cdr3_length: 17
j_call: TRBJ2-7
clone_size: NA
v_call: TRBV6-1
d_call: NA
cdr3_aa: CASSDGVRSSKRYEQYF
cdr3_nt: TGTGCCAGCAGTGACGGGGTGCGTTCTTCGAAGCGCTACGAGCAGTACTTC

cdr3_length: 14
j_call: TRBJ1-3
clone_size: NA
v_call: TRBV27
d_call: NA
cdr3_aa: CASSRGSSGNTIYF
cdr3_nt: TGTGCCAGCAGCCGGGGAAGCTCTGGAAACACCATATATTTT

cdr3_length: 16
j_call: TRBJ1-3
clone_size: NA
v_call: TRBV27
d_call: TRBD1
cdr3_aa: CASSSSPGTAGNTIYF
cdr3_nt: TGTGCCAGCAGTTCATCCCCCGGGACAGCTGGAAACACCATATATTTT

cdr3_length: 14
j_call: TRBJ2-3
clone_size: NA
v_call: TRBV2
d_call: NA
cdr3_aa: CASSEDLAPDTQYF
cdr3_nt: TGTGCCAGCAGTGAGGATCTAGCCCCAGATACGCAGTATTTT

cdr3_length: 11
j_call: TRBJ1-2
clone_size: NA
v_call: TRBV19
d_call: NA
cdr3_aa: CASRILSGYTF
cdr3_nt: TGTGCCAGTAGGATACTCTCCGGCTACACCTTC

cdr3_length: 14
j_call: TRBJ2-4
clone_size: NA
v_call: TRBV6-1
d_call: NA
cdr3_aa: CASSERGANSIQYF
cdr3_nt: TGTGCCAGCAGTGAACGGGGAGCCAACAGCATTCAGTACTTC

cdr3_length: 14
j_call: TRBJ1-2
clone_size: once
v_call: TRBV5-1
d_call: TRBD1
cdr3_aa: CASSPETGDHGYTF
cdr3_nt: TGCGCCAGCAGCCCCGAGACAGGGGACCATGGCTACACCTTC

cdr3_length: 14
j_call: TRBJ2-3
clone_size: NA
v_call: TRBV29-1
d_call: TRBD1
cdr3_aa: CSVGGTGGTDTQYF
cdr3_nt: TGCAGCGTTGGAGGGACAGGGGGCACAGATACGCAGTATTTT

cdr3_length: 14
j_call: TRBJ1-1
clone_size: NA
v_call: TRBV18
d_call: NA
cdr3_aa: CASSLNREPTEAFF
cdr3_nt: TGTGCCAGCTCACTAAACAGAGAACCCACTGAAGCTTTCTTT

cdr3_length: 17
j_call: TRBJ2-3
clone_size: once
v_call: TRBV7-3
d_call: TRBD2
cdr3_aa: CASSPYSTSGSTDTQYF
cdr3_nt: TGTGCCAGCAGCCCCTACTCTACTAGCGGGAGCACAGATACGCAGTATTTT